The source of this T cell receptor beta chain is a study of T cell responses to AZD1222 COVID-19 vaccine. Broader study findings: Females outnumbered males among donors, who were mostly white British; clonal diversity was possibly underestimated. Spike-specific TCR depth and breadth grew after two AZD1222 doses. Nearly half of the spike-specific TCRs reportedly recognize variant regions that carry no mutations. Seropositive at baseline were only a handful of AZD1222 recipients.

On this clone itself: The antigen remains undetermined.

This table comes from immunoSEQ multiplex PCR, and its TCRdb copy is limited to in-frame clones, with some not included. The repertoire holds 140,000 to 150,000 clones, with about 93% as singletons. This sequence was found in an adult in good health. The sample here was peripheral blood, taken on day 0 of AZD1222 vaccination.

The CDR3: CASSFSPGRYSYEQYF. Written as DNA, the CDR3 is TGTGCCAGCAGCTTTAGCCCCGGCCGATACTCCTACGAGCAGTACTTC. This chain connects TRBV5-5 to TRBJ2-7; D uncertain. The CDR3 length is 16 residues. Germline V lookup: CDR1 SGHKS, CDR2 YYEKEE (reference sequence). V lost 2 bases, J lost 0 bases, and 15 bases lay in between.